What follows are 15 T cell receptor beta chains derived from one specimen sequenced in a study of T cell clones after liver transplantation. Generated by immunoSEQ multiplex PCR, the TCRdb table keeps only in-frame clones and is missing some. Here the sample spans approximately 72,000 clones, roughly nine tenths being singletons. The material was CD4+ T cells from blood, obtained before liver transplant. The receptors here all came from a human donor who received a liver transplant.

The rearrangement joins TRBV29-1 to TRBJ1-4; D not resolved. V lost 0 bases and J 11 bases, leaving 16 bases between the germline ends. This CDR3 is 14 amino acids long. Germline V lookup: CDR1 SQVTM, CDR2 ANQGSEA. The CDR3 is CSVEERAASGKLFF. The CDR3 coding sequence is TGCAGCGTTGAAGAGAGAGCGGCTTCGGGCAAACTGTTTTTT. Full variable domain (rest looked up from reference TRBV29-1 and TRBJ1-4): SAVISQKPSRDICQRGTSLTIQCQVDSQVTMMFWYRQQPGQSLTLIATANQGSEATYESGFVIDKFPISRPNLTFSTLTVSNMSPEDSSIYLCSVEERAASGKLFFGSGTQLSVL.

This sequence joins TRBV19 and TRBJ1-5; TRBD1 aligns across 9 bases. Losses at the gene ends were 6 bases for V and 7 bases for J; bases not matched to a gene: 10. The CDR3 has 15 residues. The germline V gene encodes CDR1 LNHDA and CDR2 SQIVND (reference sequence). In DNA, the CDR3 is TGTGCCAGTAGCGCCGGACGGACAGGGGAACAGCCCCAGCATTTT. Its translation is CASSAGRTGEQPQHF. Drawing the rest from reference TRBV19 and TRBJ1-5, the complete variable domain is DGGITQSPKYLFRKEGQNVTLSCEQNLNHDAMYWYRQDPGQGLRLIYYSQIVNDFQKGDIAEGYSVSREKKESFPLTVTSAQKNPTAFYLCASSAGRTGEQPQHFGDGTRLSIL.

The genes are TRBV19 and TRBJ1-5; D gene unclear. From germline, CDR1 is LNHDA and CDR2 SQIVND (reference sequence). Trimming removed 6 bases from V and 5 bases from J, with 11 bases in between. This CDR3 contains 13 residues. This CDR3 is CASRTDGYQPQHF. CDR3 bases: TGTGCCAGTAGGACGGACGGATATCAGCCCCAGCATTTT. Supplemented by reference TRBV19 and TRBJ1-5, the full variable domain reads DGGITQSPKYLFRKEGQNVTLSCEQNLNHDAMYWYRQDPGQGLRLIYYSQIVNDFQKGDIAEGYSVSREKKESFPLTVTSAQKNPTAFYLCASRTDGYQPQHFGDGTRLSIL.

In its sample, this clone was seen once. The rearrangement joins TRBV5-3 to TRBJ2-2; D gene unclear. TRBV5-3 counts as an open reading frame of uncertain function. The CDR3 extends over 13 amino acids. Between the trimmed V and J ends, which lost 5 bases and 3 bases, there was a span of 8 bases. The CDR3, as DNA: TGTGCCAGAAGTCCATCGTACACCGGGGAGCTGTTTTTT. It is translated as CARSPSYTGELFF.

This sequence joins TRBV11-3 and TRBJ2-5; 7 nucleotides line up with TRBD1. The V gene end was trimmed by 4 bases and the J gene end by 2 bases; junction bases not matched to a gene: 4. The germline V gene encodes CDR1 SGHNT and CDR2 YENEEA. This CDR3 has 14 amino acids. DNA for the CDR3: TGTGCCAGCAGCTCGGGACAGAGGCAAGAGACCCAGTACTTC. This codes for CASSSGQRQETQYF.

The rearrangement joins TRBV11-3 to TRBJ2-1, with D possibly TRBD2 on 6 matching bases. The CDR3 totals 12 residues. The V end lost 6 bases, the J end lost 8 bases, and 11 bases lay between the germline ends. Looked up from germline, CDR1 is SGHNT and CDR2 is YENEEA. CDR3 nucleotide sequence: TGTGCCAGCAGAACTATAGCGGATGAGCAGTTCTTC. Protein product: CASRTIADEQFF.

This chain uses TRBV6-6 with TRBJ2-7, with 8 bases that match TRBD1. Germline CDR1 reads MNHNY; CDR2 reads SVGAGI (reference sequence). Germline trimming cut 4 bases from V and 4 bases from J; bases unmatched to any gene: 6. The CDR3 runs to 14 residues. CDR3 sequence reads: CASSFPDRGYEQYF. CDR3 DNA: TGTGCCAGCAGTTTTCCCGACAGGGGATACGAGCAGTACTTC.

The chain carries TRBV10-1 and TRBJ2-1; D possibly corresponds to TRBD1 (5 bases). This CDR3 spans 15 amino acids. The V end lost 2 bases, the J end lost 7 bases, and 15 bases lay between the germline ends. Germline CDR1 WNHNN, CDR2 SYGVQD (reference sequence). The CDR3 spells CASSEQTAARNEQFF. DNA of the CDR3: TGCGCCAGCAGTGAGCAGACAGCAGCACGTAATGAGCAGTTCTTC.

The chain uses TRBV9 and TRBJ2-1; the D is unclear. From germline, CDR1 is SGDLS and CDR2 YYNGEE. This CDR3 region has 14 residues. V lost 1 base to trimming and J lost 8 bases, with 13 bases between them. The chain's CDR3 is CASSVLSGEDEQFF. CDR3 in DNA: TGTGCCAGCAGCGTATTATCAGGAGAAGATGAGCAGTTCTTC.

The chain links TRBV2 to TRBJ1-2; no clear D. Germline CDR1 is SNHLY and CDR2 is FYNNEI. The CDR3 has 12 residues. V lost 8 bases and J lost 7, with 14 bases in between. CDR3 sequence reads: CASQTAGLGYTF. CDR3 DNA: TGTGCCAGCCAGACTGCTGGGCTTGGCTACACCTTC.

The rearrangement joins TRBV9 to TRBJ2-5; D uncertain. The V gene's germline CDR1 is SGDLS and CDR2 YYNGEE. V lost 4 bases and J 4 bases, leaving 17 bases between the germline ends. The CDR3 runs to 15 residues. The CDR3 region is CASSSQEIGRETQYF. CDR3 coding DNA: TGTGCCAGCAGCTCCCAGGAAATAGGCAGAGAGACCCAGTACTTC.

This clone was picked up one time. The V and J genes are TRBV4-3 and TRBJ2-7; 9 nucleotides agree with TRBD1. From germline, CDR1 is LGHNA and CDR2 YSLEER. After removal of 3 bases from V and 3 bases from J, the junction contained 3 bases not matched to a gene. The CDR3 has 14 residues. Here the CDR3 DNA reads TGCGCCAGCAGCCATAGGACAGGGGACTACGAGCAGTACTTC. Translation: CASSHRTGDYEQYF.

This clone was detected once. The chain recombines TRBV27 with TRBJ1-5, with 8 bases lining up with TRBD1. Trimming took 6 bases from V and 2 from J; bases not matched to a gene: 6. Germline CDR1 reads MNHEY; CDR2 reads SMNVEV (reference sequence). The CDR3 spans 15 residues. CDR3 loop: CASSIGQGGNQPQHF. CDR3 DNA sequence: TGTGCCAGCAGCATCGGACAGGGCGGCAATCAGCCCCAGCATTTT.

This rearrangement joins TRBV29-1 to TRBJ2-4, with 9 bases that match TRBD1. Per the germline V gene, CDR1 is SQVTM and CDR2 is ANQGSEA. The junction had 0 bases not matched to a gene; V was cut back by 6 bases and J by 6 bases. The CDR3 spans 11 residues. The CDR3 region has the DNA TGCAGCGTGGGACAGGGAAACATTCAGTACTTC. Its translation: CSVGQGNIQYF.

DNA for the CDR3: TGCAGCGCCGAACAGGGCGCCTACAATGAGCAGTTCTTC. Protein product: CSAEQGAYNEQFF. The rearrangement uses TRBV29-1 and TRBJ2-1; D may be TRBD1 (6 bases). The CDR3 sequence is 13 residues long. Trimming shortened V by 7 bases and J by 2 bases, and 12 bases separated the two germline ends. The V gene's germline CDR1 is SQVTM and CDR2 ANQGSEA.